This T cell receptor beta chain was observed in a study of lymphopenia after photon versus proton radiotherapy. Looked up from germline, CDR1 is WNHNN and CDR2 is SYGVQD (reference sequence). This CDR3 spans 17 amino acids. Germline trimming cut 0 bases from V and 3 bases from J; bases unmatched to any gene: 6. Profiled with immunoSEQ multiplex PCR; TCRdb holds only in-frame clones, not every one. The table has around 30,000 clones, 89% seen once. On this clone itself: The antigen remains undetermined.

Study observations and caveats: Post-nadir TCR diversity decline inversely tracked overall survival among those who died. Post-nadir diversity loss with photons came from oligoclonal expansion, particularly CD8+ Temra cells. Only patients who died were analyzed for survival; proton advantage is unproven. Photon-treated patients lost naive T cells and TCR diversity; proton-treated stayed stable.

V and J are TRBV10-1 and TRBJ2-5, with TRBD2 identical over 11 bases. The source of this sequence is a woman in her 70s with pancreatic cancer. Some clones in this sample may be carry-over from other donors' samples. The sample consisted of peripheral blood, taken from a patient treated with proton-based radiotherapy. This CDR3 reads CASSESSGRVLEETQYF. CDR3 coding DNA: TGCGCCAGCAGTGAGTCTAGCGGGAGGGTATTGGAAGAGACCCAGTACTTC.